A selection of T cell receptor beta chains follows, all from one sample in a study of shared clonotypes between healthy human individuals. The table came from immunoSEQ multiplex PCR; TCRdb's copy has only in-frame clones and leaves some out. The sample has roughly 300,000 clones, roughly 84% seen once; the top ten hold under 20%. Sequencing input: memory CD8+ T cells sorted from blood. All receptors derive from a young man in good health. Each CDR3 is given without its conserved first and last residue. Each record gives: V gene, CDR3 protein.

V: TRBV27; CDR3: ASSFIGATGELF
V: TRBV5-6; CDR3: ASSWGGTDTQY
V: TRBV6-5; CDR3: ASSYTLYSFRGYT
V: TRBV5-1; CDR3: ASSFGSDFSYEQY
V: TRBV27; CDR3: ASRVLAGENTGELF
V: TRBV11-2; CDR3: ASSSAGWVHRLAEAF
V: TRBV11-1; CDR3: ASSLGTGTYEQY
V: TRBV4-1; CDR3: ASSQTGTDTQY
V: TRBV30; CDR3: AWSVKGAHYNEQF
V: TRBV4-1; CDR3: ASSQTGATDTQY
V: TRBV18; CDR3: ASATGATYEQY
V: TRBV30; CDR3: AGSGQNWEFGRIYGYT
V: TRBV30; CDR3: AWSTPTFYRTDTQY
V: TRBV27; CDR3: ASSFWGSNSPLH
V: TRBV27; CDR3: ASRRQGSTDTQY
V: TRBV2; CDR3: ASSNQGEETQY
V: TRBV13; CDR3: ASSWRGRTGELF
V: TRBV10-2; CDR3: ASSAGRAGYEQY
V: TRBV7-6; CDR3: ASSLGTEAF
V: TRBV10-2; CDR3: ASSTVNTGELF
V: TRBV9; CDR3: ASNTKGSIDEQY
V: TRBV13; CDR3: ASSSPGQGKDTQY
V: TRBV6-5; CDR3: ASSYSSGSGSEQY
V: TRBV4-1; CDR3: ASRAGGQNEQF
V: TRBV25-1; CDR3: ASSEYILGGPYEQY
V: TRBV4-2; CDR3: ASSPAIGPTYEQY
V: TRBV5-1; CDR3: ASSLERRLTDTQY
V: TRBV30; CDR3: AWGPVLGVTTDTQY
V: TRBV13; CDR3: ASSSKSGRRYYEQY
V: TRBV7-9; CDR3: ASSPPTVDEAF
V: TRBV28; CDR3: ASSFPGRGLSGELF
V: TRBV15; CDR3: ATSTAESYEQY
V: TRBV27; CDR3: ASSLYPGEGLHEQY
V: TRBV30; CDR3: AWSPPGQRGLYEQY
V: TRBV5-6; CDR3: ASSDRPNEQF
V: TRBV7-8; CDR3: ASSGTEGGVVYEQY
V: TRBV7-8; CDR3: ASSLAWPRGTQY
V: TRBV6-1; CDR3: ASSEGWGLANEKLF
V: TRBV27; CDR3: ASSINRGLYNEQF
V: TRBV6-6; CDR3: ASSLAGGPNEQY
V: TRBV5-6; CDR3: ASSFSGSNQPQH
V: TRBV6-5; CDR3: ASSYGFNSPNYGYT
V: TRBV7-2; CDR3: ASSPPSNRGLRQF
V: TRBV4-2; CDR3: ASSQDPIYEQY
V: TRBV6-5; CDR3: ASSLSDRSTAF
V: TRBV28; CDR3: ASSLPLLLGEQY
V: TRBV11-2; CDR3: ASSLDRGRIYEQY
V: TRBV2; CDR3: ASRGPFSGANVLT
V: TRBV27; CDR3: ASSSYSLNTEAF